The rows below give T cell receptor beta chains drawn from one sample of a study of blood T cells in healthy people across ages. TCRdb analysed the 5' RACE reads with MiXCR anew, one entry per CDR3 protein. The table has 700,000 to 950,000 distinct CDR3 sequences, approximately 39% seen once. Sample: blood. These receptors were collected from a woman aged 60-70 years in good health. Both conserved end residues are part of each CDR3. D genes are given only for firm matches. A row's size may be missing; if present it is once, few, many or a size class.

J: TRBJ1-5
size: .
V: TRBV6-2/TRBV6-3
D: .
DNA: TGTGCCAGCAGTCGGACTACCTTTAGCAATCAGCCCCAGCATTTT
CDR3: CASSRTTFSNQPQHF

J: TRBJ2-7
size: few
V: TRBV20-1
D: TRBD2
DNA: TGCAGTGCTAGAAAAGGTACTAGCGTACAGTCCTACGAGCAGTACTTC
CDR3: CSARKGTSVQSYEQYF

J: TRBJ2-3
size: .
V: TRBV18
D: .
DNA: TGTGCCAGCTCACCTGACACCTCCGGGGATACGCAGTATTTT
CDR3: CASSPDTSGDTQYF

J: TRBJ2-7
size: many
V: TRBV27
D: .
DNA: TGTGCCAGCAGTTTTGGGGTCTCGTACGAGCAGTACTTC
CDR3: CASSFGVSYEQYF

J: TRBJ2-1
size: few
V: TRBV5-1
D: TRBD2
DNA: TGCGCCAGCGAGGCTAGCGGGAGTGGGTTCTCCTACAATGAGCAGTTCTTC
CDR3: CASEASGSGFSYNEQFF

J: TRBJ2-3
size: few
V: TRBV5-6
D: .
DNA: TGTGCCAGCAGCTTACGACAGGTCTCTAGCACAGATACGCAGTATTTT
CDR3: CASSLRQVSSTDTQYF

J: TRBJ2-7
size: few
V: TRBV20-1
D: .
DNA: TGCAGCCCAGGGGCCAGTTTCGAGCAGTACTTC
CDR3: CSPGASFEQYF

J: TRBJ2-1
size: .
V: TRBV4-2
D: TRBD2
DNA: TGTGCCAGCACCGGTAGCGGGGTGAGCTCCTACAATGAGCAGTTCTTC
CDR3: CASTGSGVSSYNEQFF

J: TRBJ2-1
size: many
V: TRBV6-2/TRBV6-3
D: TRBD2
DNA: TGTGCCAGCAGTTTCTATATGACTAGCGGGAGGGGTGAGCAGTTCTTC
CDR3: CASSFYMTSGRGEQFF

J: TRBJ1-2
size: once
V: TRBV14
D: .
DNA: TGTGCCAGCAGCCAAGATCGGGGGGATTATGGCTACACCTTC
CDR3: CASSQDRGDYGYTF

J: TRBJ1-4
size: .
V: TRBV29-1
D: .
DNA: TGCAGCGTTGAAGTTTGGAATGAAAAACTGTTTTTT
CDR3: CSVEVWNEKLFF

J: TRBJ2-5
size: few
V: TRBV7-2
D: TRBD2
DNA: TGTGCCAGCAGCTTAGCAGCGGGGGACCAAGAGACCCAGTACTTC
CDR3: CASSLAAGDQETQYF

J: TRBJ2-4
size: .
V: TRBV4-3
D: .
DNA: TGCGCCAGCAGCCAAGAGAGATCGGGAGAGCAGTACTTC
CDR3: CASSQERSGEQYF

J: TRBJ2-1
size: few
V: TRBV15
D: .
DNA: TGTGCCACCAGCAGAGATGGCGGCGGGTACAATGAGCAGTTCTTC
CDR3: CATSRDGGGYNEQFF

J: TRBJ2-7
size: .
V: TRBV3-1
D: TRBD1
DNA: TGTGCCAGCAGCCAAATCCAGGGGGCCTACAATGAGCAGTACTTC
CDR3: CASSQIQGAYNEQYF

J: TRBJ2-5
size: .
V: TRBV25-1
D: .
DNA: TGTGCCAGCAGTGAAAGTATGTACAAAGAGACCCAGTACTTC
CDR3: CASSESMYKETQYF

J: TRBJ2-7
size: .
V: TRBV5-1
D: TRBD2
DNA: TGCGCCAGCAGCTTGATGGGACTAGCGGGAGGTATCAATGAGCAGTACTTC
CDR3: CASSLMGLAGGINEQYF

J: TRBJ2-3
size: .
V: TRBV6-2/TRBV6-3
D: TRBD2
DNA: TGTGCCGGCACGCTAGCGGGAGCCCTGGATACGCAGTATTTT
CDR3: CAGTLAGALDTQYF

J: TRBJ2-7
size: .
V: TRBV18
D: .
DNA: TGTGTCAGCTCCCCAGACAACTACGAGCAGTACTTC
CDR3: CVSSPDNYEQYF

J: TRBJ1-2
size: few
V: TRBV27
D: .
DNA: TGTGCCAGCGGCCATCTTCCGGGAGATAACTATGGCTACACCTTC
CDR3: CASGHLPGDNYGYTF

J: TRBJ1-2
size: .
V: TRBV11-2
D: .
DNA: TGTGCCAGCAGCTTAGAGGGTGCCGGTGGCTACACCTTC
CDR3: CASSLEGAGGYTF

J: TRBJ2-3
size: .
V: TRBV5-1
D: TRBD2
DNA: TGCGCCAGCAACTCTACTAGCGGGGCAGATACGCAGTATTTT
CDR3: CASNSTSGADTQYF

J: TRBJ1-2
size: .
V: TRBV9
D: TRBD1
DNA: TGTGCCAGCACCCCAATATTGACAGGGGACGGCTACACCTTC
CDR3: CASTPILTGDGYTF

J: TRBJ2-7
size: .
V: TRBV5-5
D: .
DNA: TGTGCCAGCAGCTTGGTAGAGACGGACTACGAGCAGTACTTC
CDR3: CASSLVETDYEQYF

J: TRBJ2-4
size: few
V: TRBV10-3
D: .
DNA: TGTGCCATACGACAGGAAAACATTCAGTACTTC
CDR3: CAIRQENIQYF